One and the same sample provided the 13 T cell receptor beta chains below, sequenced in a study of shared clonotypes between healthy human individuals (dated by TCRdb to 2020 to 2021). Library method: the immunoSEQ multiplex PCR assay. Held by TCRdb, this immuneACCESS table contains in-frame sequences only and omits some clones. Under half of the omission traces to an unresolved V gene where checked; the cause of the rest is unknown. Recorded for this sample are 2 million to 2.5 million clones; approximately 94% of them occurred a single time. Of the sample, around 0.4% is held by the ten largest clones. The sample consisted of naive CD4+ T cells from PBMCs. This sample's cell subset or site label indicates: CD45RA+ positively selected. These receptors were obtained from a man aged 18 to 29 in good health. Some clones in this sample may be carry-over from other donors' samples.

The V and J genes are TRBV28 and TRBJ1-1; the D is unclear. Trimming left V 2 bases short and J 1 base short, with 11 bases between. This CDR3 has 15 residues. Germline values: CDR1 MDHEN, CDR2 SYDVKM. This CDR3 is CASSLVTTKNTEAFF. For the CDR3, the DNA is TGTGCCAGCAGTTTAGTGACAACCAAGAACACTGAAGCTTTCTTT.

The chain is built from TRBV5-1 and TRBJ2-2, with D possibly matching TRBD2 (6 bases). CDR1 and CDR2 (germline): SGHRS, YFSETQ. The CDR3 is 19 residues long. V was clipped by 2 bases and J by 2 bases, with 22 bases between them. CDR3 loop: CASSLGSYGRPLNTGELFF. The CDR3 DNA follows: TGCGCCAGCAGCTTAGGTTCGTACGGGAGACCACTCAACACCGGGGAGCTGTTTTTT.

This clone showed up just once. The CDR3 reads CASLIYSGANVLTF. For the CDR3, the DNA is TGTGCCAGCTTGATTTACTCTGGGGCCAACGTCCTGACTTTC. The chain joins TRBV18 to TRBJ2-6, with D hard to call. From germline, CDR1 is KGHSH and CDR2 LQKENI. The CDR3 is made up of 14 amino acids. V lost 7 bases to trimming and J lost 0 bases, with 7 bases between them.

V usage is TRBV2 and J usage is TRBJ2-7, with D possibly matching TRBD2 (6 bases). V lost 1 base and J 2 bases, leaving 12 bases between the germline ends. CDR1 SNHLY and CDR2 FYNNEI come from the germline V gene. CDR3 length: 15 residues. In DNA, the CDR3 is TGTGCCAGCAGTGAAGGGGTCGGACTAACCTACGAGCAGTACTTC. Encoded protein: CASSEGVGLTYEQYF. Variable domain in full (rest from reference TRBV2 and TRBJ2-7): EPEVTQTPSHQVTQMGQEVILRCVPISNHLYFYWYRQILGQKVEFLVSFYNNEISEKSEIFDDQFSVERPDGSNFTLKIRSTKLEDSAMYFCASSEGVGLTYEQYFGPGTRLTVT.

The chain combines TRBV5-1 with TRBJ2-1; no firm D call. This CDR3 is built from 20 residues. The germline V and J ends were trimmed by 1 base and 0 bases, with 23 bases remaining between them. CDR1 is SGHRS, CDR2 YFSETQ, per germline. The CDR3 spells CASSLRRAGTSRSSYNEQFF. In DNA form, the CDR3 reads TGCGCCAGCAGCTTGCGAAGGGCAGGAACATCGCGGAGCTCCTACAATGAGCAGTTCTTC.

For this clone: A junction boundary mismatches the germline segment, possibly from a read error. The J gene is TRBJ2-2, the V gene TRBV2, with D tentatively TRBD2 (5 bases). CDR3 length: 11 amino acids. In germline, CDR1 is SNHLY, CDR2 FYNNEI. Here the CDR3 DNA reads TGTGCCAGCCGGTTTGTCGGGGAGCTGCTTTTT. Protein sequence: CASRFVGELLF.

The chain is built from TRBV5-1 and TRBJ2-6, with 9 bases fitting TRBD1. This CDR3 spans 16 amino acids. The germline V gene has CDR1 SGHRS and CDR2 YFSETQ. V shed 4 bases and J 1 base; nucleotides not matched to a gene: 3. CDR3 loop: CASSRGQGSGANVLTF. The DNA of the CDR3 is TGCGCCAGCAGCCGAGGACAGGGGTCTGGGGCCAACGTCCTGACTTTC.

Points on this clone: Other DNA sequences in this specimen translate into the identical CDR3. The chain carries TRBV19 and TRBJ1-1, with D unclear. Per germline, CDR1 LNHDA and CDR2 SQIVND (reference sequence). Trimming took 2 bases from V and 0 from J, leaving 4 bases between them. This CDR3 comprises 13 residues. CDR3 coding DNA: TGTGCCAGTAGTATACGGTTGAACACTGAAGCTTTCTTT. The encoded protein is CASSIRLNTEAFF.

The DNA for the CDR3 is TGTGCCAGCAGGATACAGGGGCTGGGGGAAAAACTGTTTTTT. Its translation: CASRIQGLGEKLFF. This chain connects TRBV28 to TRBJ1-4; TRBD1 agrees at 7 bases. CDR1 and CDR2 (germline): MDHEN, SYDVKM. Unmatched junction bases numbered 9, after V lost 6 bases and J lost 8 bases. The CDR3 covers 14 residues.

The chain carries TRBV7-2 and TRBJ2-5, with TRBD1 as a possible D gene (6 bases). This CDR3 is built from 16 residues. Per germline, CDR1 SGHTA and CDR2 FQGNSA. Trimming stripped 1 base from V and 0 bases from J, with 12 bases between. CDR3 in DNA: TGTGCCAGCAGCTTAGGGAGGACAGCTCACCAAGAGACCCAGTACTTC. The encoded protein is CASSLGRTAHQETQYF.

The chain is built from TRBV28 and TRBJ2-1; 10 bases match TRBD2. Trimming at V came to 3 bases and at J to 7 bases, leaving 9 bases not matched to a gene. Germline CDR1 MDHEN, CDR2 SYDVKM. The CDR3 is made up of 16 amino acids. CDR3 residues: CASSFASGRGSNEQFF. CDR3 DNA: TGTGCCAGCAGTTTTGCTAGCGGGAGAGGTAGTAATGAGCAGTTCTTC.

This rearrangement joins TRBV11-2 to TRBJ1-1; 8 nucleotides align to TRBD1. The germline V gene has CDR1 SGHAT and CDR2 FQNNGV. Losses at the gene ends were 7 bases for V and 6 bases for J; bases not matched to a gene: 4. This CDR3 region has 12 residues. The CDR3: CASNDRGAEAFF. As DNA, the CDR3 is TGTGCCAGCAATGACAGGGGCGCTGAAGCTTTCTTT.

The rearrangement links TRBV28 to TRBJ2-1; a possible D gene is TRBD1 (5 bases). Per germline, CDR1 MDHEN and CDR2 SYDVKM. The length of the CDR3 is 13 residues. V was pared by 5 bases and J by 15 bases, with 20 bases between. DNA for the CDR3: TGTGCCAGCAGTCAAGGATCCCGGCTTGGGGCGTTCTTC. Translated: CASSQGSRLGAFF.